This T cell receptor (beta chain) came from a study of chemoradiotherapy in HPV16-positive cancers. Across the whole study: Candidate HPV-specific clones and shared TCR motifs came from two HPV16-positive patients.

Measured with immunoSEQ multiplex PCR; TCRdb has only the in-frame clones, and not every one. The sample yields several thousand clones, 81% seen once. The CDR3 runs to 12 residues. Germline CDR1 SEHNR, CDR2 FQNEAQ (reference sequence). V was clipped by 7 bases and J by 0 bases, with 4 bases between them. Worth noting for this clone: Antigen: not known.

Findings of the study overall: Candidate HPV-specific clones and E7-related TCR motifs grew in tumor during treatment. Only two HPV16-positive patients supplied the functional HPV-specificity definition.

This TCR was sampled from a human donor with HPV-associated anogenital cancer. This material consisted of tumor tissue, taken from a patient who underwent chemoradiotherapy. This chain connects TRBV7-9 to TRBJ1-3; D call uncertain. Here the CDR3 reads CASMRSGNTIYF. The CDR3 DNA reads as TGTGCCAGCATGCGCTCTGGAAACACCATATATTTT.